This section outlines one T cell receptor beta chain sequence together with its context. This record comes from a study of T cell clonotyping in hematopoietic cell transplantation. CDR1 is LNHDA and CDR2 is SQIVND in the germline V gene (reference sequence). The CDR3 covers 14 residues. V was clipped by 5 bases and J by 8 bases, with 18 bases between them. Sequenced by immunoSEQ multiplex PCR; TCRdb stores in-frame clones only, minus some. Of 40,000 to 55,000 clones in the sample, approximately 94% were seen once. The sequence came from a woman aged 45-65 years in good health. Some clones in this sample may be carry-over from other donors' samples. The rearrangement links TRBV19 to TRBJ1-2, with D perhaps TRBD1 (6 bases). The source material was peripheral blood mononuclear cells. The CDR3 is CASSPAQGIGGYTF. The CDR3 bases are TGTGCCAGTAGTCCAGCTCAGGGGATCGGGGGCTACACCTTC. Drawing the rest from reference TRBV19 and TRBJ1-2, the complete variable domain is DGGITQSPKYLFRKEGQNVTLSCEQNLNHDAMYWYRQDPGQGLRLIYYSQIVNDFQKGDIAEGYSVSREKKESFPLTVTSAQKNPTAFYLCASSPAQGIGGYTFGSGTRLTVV.